This TCR beta chain was found in a study of blood T cell repertoires in COVID-19. This CDR3 has 17 residues. V gave up 4 bases and J gave up 0 bases; unmatched junction bases: 5. Germline CDR1 LGHDT, CDR2 YNNKEL (reference sequence). Data came from immunoSEQ multiplex PCR; TCRdb stores just in-frame clones and leaves some out. The sample lists 30,000 to 40,000 clones; around 88% were seen once. V gene TRBV3-1 (or the pseudogene TRBV3-2) combines with J gene TRBJ2-6; 8 bases are a match to TRBD1. Sequencing used peripheral blood. The receptor comes from a human donor in a cohort sampled during active COVID-19. CDR3 sequence reads: CASSPQGVYSGANVLTF. The CDR3 bases are TGTGCCAGCAGCCCACAGGGGGTATACTCTGGGGCCAACGTCCTGACTTTC.